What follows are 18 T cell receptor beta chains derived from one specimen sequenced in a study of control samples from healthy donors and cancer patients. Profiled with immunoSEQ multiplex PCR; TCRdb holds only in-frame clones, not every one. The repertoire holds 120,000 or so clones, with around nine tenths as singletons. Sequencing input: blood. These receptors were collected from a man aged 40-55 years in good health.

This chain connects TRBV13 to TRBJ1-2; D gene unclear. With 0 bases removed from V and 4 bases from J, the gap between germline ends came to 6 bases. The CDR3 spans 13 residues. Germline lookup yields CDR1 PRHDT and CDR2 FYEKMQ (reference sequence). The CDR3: CASSLGPFYGYTF. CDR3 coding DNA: TGTGCCAGCAGCTTAGGGCCTTTCTATGGCTACACCTTC.

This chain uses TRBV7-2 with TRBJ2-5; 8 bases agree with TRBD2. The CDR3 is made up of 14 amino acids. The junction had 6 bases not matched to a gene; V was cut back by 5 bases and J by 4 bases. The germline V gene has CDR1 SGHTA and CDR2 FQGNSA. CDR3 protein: CASSLSGTRETQYF. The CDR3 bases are TGTGCCAGCAGCCTTTCCGGGACTAGAGAGACCCAGTACTTC.

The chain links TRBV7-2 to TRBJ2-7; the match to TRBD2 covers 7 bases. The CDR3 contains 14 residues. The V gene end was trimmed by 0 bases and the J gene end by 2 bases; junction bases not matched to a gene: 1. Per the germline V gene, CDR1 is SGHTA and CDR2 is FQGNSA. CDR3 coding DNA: TGTGCCAGCAGCTTAGCTGCGGGGGCCTACGAGCAGTACTTC. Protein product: CASSLAAGAYEQYF. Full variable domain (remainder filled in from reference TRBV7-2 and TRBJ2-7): GAGVSQSPSNKVTEKGKDVELRCDPISGHTALYWYRQSLGQGLEFLIYFQGNSAPDKSGLPSDRFSAERTGGSVSTLTIQRTQQEDSAVYLCASSLAAGAYEQYFGPGTRLTVT.

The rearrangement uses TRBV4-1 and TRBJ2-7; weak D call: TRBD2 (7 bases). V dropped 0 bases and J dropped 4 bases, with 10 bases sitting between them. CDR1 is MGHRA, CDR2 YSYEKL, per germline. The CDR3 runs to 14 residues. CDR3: CASSQDRGAYEQYF. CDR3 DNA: TGCGCCAGCAGCCAAGATCGGGGGGCATACGAGCAGTACTTC.

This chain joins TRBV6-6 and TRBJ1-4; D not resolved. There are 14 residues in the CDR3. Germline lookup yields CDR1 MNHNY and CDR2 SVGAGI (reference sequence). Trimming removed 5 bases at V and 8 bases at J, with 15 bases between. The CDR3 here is CASSPNRQGEKLFF. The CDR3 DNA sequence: TGTGCCAGCAGTCCGAATCGACAAGGAGAAAAACTGTTTTTT.

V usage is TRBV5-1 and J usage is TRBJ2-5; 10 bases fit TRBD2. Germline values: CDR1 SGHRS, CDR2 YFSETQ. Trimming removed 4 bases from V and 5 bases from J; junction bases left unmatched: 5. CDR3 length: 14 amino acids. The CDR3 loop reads CASSPGTSDETQYF. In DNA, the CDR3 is TGCGCCAGCAGCCCAGGGACTAGCGACGAGACCCAGTACTTC.

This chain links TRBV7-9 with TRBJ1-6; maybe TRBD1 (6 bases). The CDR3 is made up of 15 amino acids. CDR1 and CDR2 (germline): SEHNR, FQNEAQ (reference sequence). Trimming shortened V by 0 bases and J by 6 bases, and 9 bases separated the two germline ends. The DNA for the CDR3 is TGTGCCAGCAGCTTAGCAAGGGGGTTTAATTCACCCCTCCACTTT. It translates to CASSLARGFNSPLHF.

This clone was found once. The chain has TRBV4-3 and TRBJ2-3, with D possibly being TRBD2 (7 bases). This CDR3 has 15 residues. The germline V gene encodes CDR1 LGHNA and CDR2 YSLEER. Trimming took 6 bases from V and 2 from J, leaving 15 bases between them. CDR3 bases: TGCGCCAGCAGTCTCAAGCGGGGACACACAGATACGCAGTATTTT. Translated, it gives CASSLKRGHTDTQYF.

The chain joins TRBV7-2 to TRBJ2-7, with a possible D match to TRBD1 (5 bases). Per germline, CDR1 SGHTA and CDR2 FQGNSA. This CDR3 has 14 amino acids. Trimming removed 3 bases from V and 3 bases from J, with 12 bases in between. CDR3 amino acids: CASSLYRSNYEQYF. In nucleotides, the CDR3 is TGTGCCAGCAGCTTGTACAGGAGCAACTACGAGCAGTACTTC.

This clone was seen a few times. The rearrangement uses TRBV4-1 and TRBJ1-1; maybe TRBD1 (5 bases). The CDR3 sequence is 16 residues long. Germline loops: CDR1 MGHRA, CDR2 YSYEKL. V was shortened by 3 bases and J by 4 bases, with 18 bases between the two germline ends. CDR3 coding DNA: TGCGCCAGCAGCCATCCTTCGCGGACACCTCGCACTGAAGCTTTCTTT. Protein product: CASSHPSRTPRTEAFF.

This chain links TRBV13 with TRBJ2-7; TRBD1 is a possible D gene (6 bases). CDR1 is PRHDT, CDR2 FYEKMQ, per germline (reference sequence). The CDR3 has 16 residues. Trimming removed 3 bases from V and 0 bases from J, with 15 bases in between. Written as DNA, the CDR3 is TGTGCCAGCAGCTTCGGACGGCCAGGGGCCTCCTACGAGCAGTACTTC. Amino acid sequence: CASSFGRPGASYEQYF.

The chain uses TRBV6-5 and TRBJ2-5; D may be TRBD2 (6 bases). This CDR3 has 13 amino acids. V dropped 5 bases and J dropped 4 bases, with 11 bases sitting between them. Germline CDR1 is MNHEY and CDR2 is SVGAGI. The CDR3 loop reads CASSPGGRETQYF. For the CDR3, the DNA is TGTGCCAGCAGTCCCGGGGGAAGAGAGACCCAGTACTTC.

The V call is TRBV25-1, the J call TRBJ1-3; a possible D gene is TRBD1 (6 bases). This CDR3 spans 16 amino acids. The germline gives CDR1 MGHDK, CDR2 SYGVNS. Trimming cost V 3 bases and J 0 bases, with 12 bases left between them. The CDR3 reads CASSDTTGSSGNTIYF. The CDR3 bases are TGTGCCAGCAGTGACACCACAGGGAGCTCTGGAAACACCATATATTTT.

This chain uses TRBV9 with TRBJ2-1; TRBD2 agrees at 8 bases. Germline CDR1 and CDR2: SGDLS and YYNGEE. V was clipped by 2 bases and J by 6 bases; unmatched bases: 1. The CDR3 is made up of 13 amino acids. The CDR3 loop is CASSVGGANEQFF. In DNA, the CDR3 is TGTGCCAGCAGCGTCGGGGGGGCCAATGAGCAGTTCTTC.

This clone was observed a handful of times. The CDR3 nucleotides read TGTGCCAGCAGCCCTGGGACAGTTAGGCAGTATTTT. This encodes CASSPGTVRQYF. The rearrangement links TRBV7-2 to TRBJ2-3; 7 nucleotides match TRBD1. CDR3 length: 12 amino acids. CDR1 SGHTA and CDR2 FQGNSA come from the germline V gene. V was pared by 5 bases and J by 11 bases, with 7 bases of the junction left unmatched. Supplemented by reference TRBV7-2 and TRBJ2-3, the full variable domain reads GAGVSQSPSNKVTEKGKDVELRCDPISGHTALYWYRQSLGQGLEFLIYFQGNSAPDKSGLPSDRFSAERTGGSVSTLTIQRTQQEDSAVYLCASSPGTVRQYFGPGTRLTVL.

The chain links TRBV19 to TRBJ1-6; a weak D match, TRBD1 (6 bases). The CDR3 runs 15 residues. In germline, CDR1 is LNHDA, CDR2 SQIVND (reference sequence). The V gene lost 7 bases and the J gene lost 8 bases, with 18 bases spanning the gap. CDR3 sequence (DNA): TGTGCCAGTAACATCGGGGCAGGGGCCTATTCACCCCTCCACTTT. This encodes CASNIGAGAYSPLHF.

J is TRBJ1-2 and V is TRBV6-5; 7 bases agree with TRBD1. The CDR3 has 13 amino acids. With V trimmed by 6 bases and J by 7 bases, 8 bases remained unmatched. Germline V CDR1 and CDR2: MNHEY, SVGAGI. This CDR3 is CASSPGQAPGYTF. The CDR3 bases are TGTGCCAGCAGCCCCGGACAGGCTCCTGGCTACACCTTC.

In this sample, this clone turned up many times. CDR3 bases: TGCGCCAGCAGCTCTCAACTAGTTAGGGATGAGCAGTTCTTC. Translation: CASSSQLVRDEQFF. V gene TRBV4-3 combines with J gene TRBJ2-1; a possible D gene is TRBD2 (5 bases). CDR3 length equals 14 residues. Trimming cost V 5 bases and J 8 bases, with 16 bases left between them. Looked up from germline, CDR1 is LGHNA and CDR2 is YSLEER.